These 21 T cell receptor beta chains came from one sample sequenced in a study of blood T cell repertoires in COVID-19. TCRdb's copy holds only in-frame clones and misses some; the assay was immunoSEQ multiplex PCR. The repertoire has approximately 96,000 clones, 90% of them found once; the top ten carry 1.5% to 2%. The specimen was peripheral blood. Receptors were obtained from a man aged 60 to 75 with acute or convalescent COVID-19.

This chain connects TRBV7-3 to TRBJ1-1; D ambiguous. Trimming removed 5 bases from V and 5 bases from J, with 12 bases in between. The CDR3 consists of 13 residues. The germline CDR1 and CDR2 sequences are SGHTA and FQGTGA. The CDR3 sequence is CASSNTRLTEAFF. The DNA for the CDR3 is TGTGCCAGCAGCAATACGAGGTTGACTGAAGCTTTCTTT.

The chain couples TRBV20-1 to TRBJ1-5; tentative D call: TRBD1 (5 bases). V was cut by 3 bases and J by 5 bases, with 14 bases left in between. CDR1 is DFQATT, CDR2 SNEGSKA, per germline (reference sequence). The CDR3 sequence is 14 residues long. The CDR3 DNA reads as TGCAGTGCTAGTTTGGGGCCCCAGGATCAGCCCCAGCATTTT. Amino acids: CSASLGPQDQPQHF.

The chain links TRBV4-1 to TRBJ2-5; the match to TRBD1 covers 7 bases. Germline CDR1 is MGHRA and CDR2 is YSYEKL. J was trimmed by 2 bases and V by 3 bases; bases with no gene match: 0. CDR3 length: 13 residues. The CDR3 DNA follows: TGCGCCAGCAGCCAGGGACAGCAAGAGACCCAGTACTTC. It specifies CASSQGQQETQYF.

The CDR3 is CASRSTGVSPLHF. DNA for the CDR3: TGTGCCAGTAGGTCGACAGGGGTTTCACCCCTCCACTTT. The chain employs TRBV19 and TRBJ1-6; 8 positions match TRBD1. CDR1 and CDR2 (germline): LNHDA, SQIVND (reference sequence). The CDR3 consists of 13 residues. V lost 6 bases and J lost 9; bases outside the gene matches: 4. The variable domain in full, with the rest retrieved from reference TRBV19 and TRBJ1-6, is DGGITQSPKYLFRKEGQNVTLSCEQNLNHDAMYWYRQDPGQGLRLIYYSQIVNDFQKGDIAEGYSVSREKKESFPLTVTSAQKNPTAFYLCASRSTGVSPLHFGNGTRLTVT.

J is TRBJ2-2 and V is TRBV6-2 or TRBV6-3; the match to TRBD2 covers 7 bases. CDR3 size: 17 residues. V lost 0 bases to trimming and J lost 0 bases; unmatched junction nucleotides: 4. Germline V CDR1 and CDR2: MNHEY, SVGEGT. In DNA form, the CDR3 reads TGTGCCAGCAGTTACTCGTCGGGAGGAGCGAACACCGGGGAGCTGTTTTTT. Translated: CASSYSSGGANTGELFF.

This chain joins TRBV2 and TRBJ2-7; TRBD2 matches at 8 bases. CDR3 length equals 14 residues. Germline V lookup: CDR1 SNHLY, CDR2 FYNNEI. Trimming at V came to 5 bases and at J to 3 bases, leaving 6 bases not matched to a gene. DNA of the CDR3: TGTGCCAGCAGTCAATGGCGGGAGGACTACGAGCAGTACTTC. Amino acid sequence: CASSQWREDYEQYF.

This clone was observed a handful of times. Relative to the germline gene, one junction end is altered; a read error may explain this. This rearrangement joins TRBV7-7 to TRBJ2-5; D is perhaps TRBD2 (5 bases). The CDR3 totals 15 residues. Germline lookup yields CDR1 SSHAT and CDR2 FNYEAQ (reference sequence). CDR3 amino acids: CASSSLLEAQETQYF. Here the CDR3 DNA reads TGTGCTAGCAGCTCCCTACTAGAAGCCCAAGAGACCCAGTACTTC.

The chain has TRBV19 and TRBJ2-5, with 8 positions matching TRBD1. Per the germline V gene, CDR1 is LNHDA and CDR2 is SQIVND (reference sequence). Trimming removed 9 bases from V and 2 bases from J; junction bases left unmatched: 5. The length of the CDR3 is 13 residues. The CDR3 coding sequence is TGTGCCAGCTCCGGGACAGGACAAGAGACCCAGTACTTC. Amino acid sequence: CASSGTGQETQYF. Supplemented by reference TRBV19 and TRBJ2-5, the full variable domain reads DGGITQSPKYLFRKEGQNVTLSCEQNLNHDAMYWYRQDPGQGLRLIYYSQIVNDFQKGDIAEGYSVSREKKESFPLTVTSAQKNPTAFYLCASSGTGQETQYFGPGTRLLVL.

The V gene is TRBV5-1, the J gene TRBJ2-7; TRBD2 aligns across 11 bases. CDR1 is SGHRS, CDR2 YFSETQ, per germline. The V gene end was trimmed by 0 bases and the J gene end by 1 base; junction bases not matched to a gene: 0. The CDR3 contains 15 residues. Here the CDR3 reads CASSLVAGGSYEQYF. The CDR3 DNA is TGCGCCAGCAGCTTGGTAGCGGGAGGGTCCTACGAGCAGTACTTC.

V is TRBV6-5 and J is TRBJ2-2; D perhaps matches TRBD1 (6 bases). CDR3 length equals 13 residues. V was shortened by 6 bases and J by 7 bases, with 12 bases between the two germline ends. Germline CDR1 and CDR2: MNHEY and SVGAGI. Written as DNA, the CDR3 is TGTGCCAGCAGCCCGGGACAAAGCGGGGAGCTGTTTTTT. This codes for CASSPGQSGELFF.

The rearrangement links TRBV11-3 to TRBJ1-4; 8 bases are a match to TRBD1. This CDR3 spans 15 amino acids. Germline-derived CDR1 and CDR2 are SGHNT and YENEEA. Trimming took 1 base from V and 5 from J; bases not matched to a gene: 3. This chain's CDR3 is CASSLGGQVNEKLFF. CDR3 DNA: TGTGCCAGCAGCTTAGGGGGACAGGTGAATGAAAAACTGTTTTTT.

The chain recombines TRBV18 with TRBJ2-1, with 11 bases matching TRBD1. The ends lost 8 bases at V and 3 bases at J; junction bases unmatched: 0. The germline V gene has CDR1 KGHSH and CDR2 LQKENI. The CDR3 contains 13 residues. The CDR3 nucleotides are TGTGCCAGCGGGACAGGGGGCTACAATGAGCAGTTCTTC. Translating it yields CASGTGGYNEQFF.

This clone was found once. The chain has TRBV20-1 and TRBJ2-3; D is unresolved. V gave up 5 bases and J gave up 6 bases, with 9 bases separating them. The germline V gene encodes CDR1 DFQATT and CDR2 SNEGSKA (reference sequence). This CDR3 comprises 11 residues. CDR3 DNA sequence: TGCAGTGCTGCGTCTCGTGATACGCAGTATTTT. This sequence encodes CSAASRDTQYF.

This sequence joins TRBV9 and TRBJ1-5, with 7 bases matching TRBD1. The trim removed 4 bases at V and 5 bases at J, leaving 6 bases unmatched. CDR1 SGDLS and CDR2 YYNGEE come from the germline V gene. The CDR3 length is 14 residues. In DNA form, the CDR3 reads TGTGCCAGCAGCCAACAGGGGACGCATCAGCCCCAGCATTTT. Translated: CASSQQGTHQPQHF.

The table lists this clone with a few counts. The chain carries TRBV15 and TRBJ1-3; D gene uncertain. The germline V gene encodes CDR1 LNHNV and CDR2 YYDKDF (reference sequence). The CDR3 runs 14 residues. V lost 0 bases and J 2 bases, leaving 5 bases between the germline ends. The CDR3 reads CATSRDATGNTIYF. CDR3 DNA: TGTGCCACCAGCAGAGATGCGACTGGAAACACCATATATTTT.

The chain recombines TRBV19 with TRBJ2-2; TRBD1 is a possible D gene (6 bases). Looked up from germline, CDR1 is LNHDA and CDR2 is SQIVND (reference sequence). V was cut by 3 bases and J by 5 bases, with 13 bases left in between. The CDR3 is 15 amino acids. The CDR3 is CASSIRLTGTGELFF. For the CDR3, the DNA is TGTGCCAGTAGTATTCGTCTCACAGGGACCGGGGAGCTGTTTTTT.

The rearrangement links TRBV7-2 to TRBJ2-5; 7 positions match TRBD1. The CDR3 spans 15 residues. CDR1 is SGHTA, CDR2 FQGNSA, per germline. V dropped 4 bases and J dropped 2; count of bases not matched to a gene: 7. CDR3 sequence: CASSSYGTVQETQYF. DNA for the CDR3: TGTGCCAGCAGCTCTTACGGGACAGTGCAAGAGACCCAGTACTTC.

CDR3 sequence: CASSENGRAYEQYF. The CDR3 DNA reads as TGTGCCAGCAGTGAAAACGGGAGGGCCTACGAGCAGTACTTC. This chain joins TRBV25-1 and TRBJ2-7, with 8 bases that match TRBD2. CDR3 length: 14 residues. Germline lookup yields CDR1 MGHDK and CDR2 SYGVNS. The trim removed 2 bases at V and 2 bases at J, leaving 2 bases unmatched.

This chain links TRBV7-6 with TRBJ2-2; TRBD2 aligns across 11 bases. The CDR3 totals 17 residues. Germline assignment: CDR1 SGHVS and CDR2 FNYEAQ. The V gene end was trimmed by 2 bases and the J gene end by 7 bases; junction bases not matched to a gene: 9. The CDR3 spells CASSLSPSGRTGGELFF. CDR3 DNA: TGTGCCAGCAGCTTAAGTCCTAGCGGGAGGACTGGCGGGGAGCTGTTTTTT.

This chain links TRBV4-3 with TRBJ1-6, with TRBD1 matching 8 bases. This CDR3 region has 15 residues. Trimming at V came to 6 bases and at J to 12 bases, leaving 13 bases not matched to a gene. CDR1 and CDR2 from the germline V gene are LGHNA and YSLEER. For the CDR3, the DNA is TGCGCCAGCAGGGCCGACAGGGGAACGGAATTACCCCTCCACTTT. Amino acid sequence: CASRADRGTELPLHF.

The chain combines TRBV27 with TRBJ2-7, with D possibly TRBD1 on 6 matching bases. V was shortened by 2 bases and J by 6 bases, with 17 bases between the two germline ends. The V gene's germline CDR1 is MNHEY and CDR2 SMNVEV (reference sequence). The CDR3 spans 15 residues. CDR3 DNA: TGTGCCAGCAGTTTAAAGGGGGTAGGGTTTGGCGAGCAGTACTTC. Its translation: CASSLKGVGFGEQYF.